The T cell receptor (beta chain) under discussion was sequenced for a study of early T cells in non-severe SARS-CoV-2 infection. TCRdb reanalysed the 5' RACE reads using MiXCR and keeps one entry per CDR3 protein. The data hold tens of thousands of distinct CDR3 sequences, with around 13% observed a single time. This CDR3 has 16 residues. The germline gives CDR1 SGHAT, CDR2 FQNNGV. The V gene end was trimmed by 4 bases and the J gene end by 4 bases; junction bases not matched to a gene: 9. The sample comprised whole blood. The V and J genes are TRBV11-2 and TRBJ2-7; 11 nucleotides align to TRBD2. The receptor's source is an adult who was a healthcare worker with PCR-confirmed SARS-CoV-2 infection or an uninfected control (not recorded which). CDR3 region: CASSSRLAGTEYEQYF. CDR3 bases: TGTGCCAGCAGCTCTCGACTAGCGGGGACAGAATACGAGCAGTACTTC.